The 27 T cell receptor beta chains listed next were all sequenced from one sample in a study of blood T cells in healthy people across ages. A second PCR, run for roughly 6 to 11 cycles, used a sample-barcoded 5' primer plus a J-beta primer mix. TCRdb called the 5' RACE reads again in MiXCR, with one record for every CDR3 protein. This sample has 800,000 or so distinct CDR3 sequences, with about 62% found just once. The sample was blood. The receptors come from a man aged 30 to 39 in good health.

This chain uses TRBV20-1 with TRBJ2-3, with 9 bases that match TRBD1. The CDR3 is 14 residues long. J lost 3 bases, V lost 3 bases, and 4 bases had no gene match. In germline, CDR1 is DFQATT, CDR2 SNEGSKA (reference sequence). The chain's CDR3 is CSASTGGGTDTQYF. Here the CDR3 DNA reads TGCAGTGCTAGTACAGGGGGCGGGACAGATACGCAGTATTTT.

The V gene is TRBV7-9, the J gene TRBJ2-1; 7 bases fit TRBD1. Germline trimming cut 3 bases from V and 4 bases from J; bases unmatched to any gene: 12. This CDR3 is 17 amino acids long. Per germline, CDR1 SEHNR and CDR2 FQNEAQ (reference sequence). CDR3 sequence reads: CASSLDLGDSYYNEQFF. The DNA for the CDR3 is TGTGCCAGCAGCTTGGATCTGGGGGACAGCTATTACAATGAGCAGTTCTTC. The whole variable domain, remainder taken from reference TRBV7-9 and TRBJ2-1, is DTGVSQNPRHKITKRGQNVTFRCDPISEHNRLYWYRQTLGQGPEFLTYFQNEAQLEKSRLLSDRFSAERPKGSFSTLEIQRTEQGDSAMYLCASSLDLGDSYYNEQFFGPGTRLTVL.

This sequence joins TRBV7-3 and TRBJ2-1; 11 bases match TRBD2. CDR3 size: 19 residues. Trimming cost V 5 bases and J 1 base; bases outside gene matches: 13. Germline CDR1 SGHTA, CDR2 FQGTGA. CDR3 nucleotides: TGTGCCAGCAGCGCCCAGCAAACTAGCGGGGGTCCTTCCTACAATGAGCAGTTCTTC. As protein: CASSAQQTSGGPSYNEQFF.

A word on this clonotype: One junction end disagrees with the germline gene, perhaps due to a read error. CDR3 in amino acids: CASFQGSSEANVLTF. DNA of the CDR3: TGCGCCAGTTTTCAGGGGAGCTCTGAGGCCAACGTCCTGACTTTC. The chain recombines TRBV5-1 with TRBJ2-6; TRBD1 is a possible D gene (6 bases). There are 15 residues in the CDR3. Germline CDR1 is SGHRS and CDR2 is YFSETQ.

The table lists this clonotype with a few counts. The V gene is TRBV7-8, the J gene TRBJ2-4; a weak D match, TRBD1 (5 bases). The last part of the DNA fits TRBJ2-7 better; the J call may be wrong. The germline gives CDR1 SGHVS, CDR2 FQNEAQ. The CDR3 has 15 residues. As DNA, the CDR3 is TGTGCCAGCAGCATGAGGAGAGACAGAGCCTACGAGCAGTACTTC. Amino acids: CASSMRRDRAYEQYF.

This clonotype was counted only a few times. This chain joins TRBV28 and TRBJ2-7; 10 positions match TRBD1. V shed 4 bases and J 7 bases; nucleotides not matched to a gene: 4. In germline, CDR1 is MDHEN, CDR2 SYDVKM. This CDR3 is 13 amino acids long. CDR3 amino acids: CASSSGQGGEQYF. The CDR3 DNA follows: TGTGCCAGCAGTTCCGGACAGGGGGGGGAGCAGTACTTC.

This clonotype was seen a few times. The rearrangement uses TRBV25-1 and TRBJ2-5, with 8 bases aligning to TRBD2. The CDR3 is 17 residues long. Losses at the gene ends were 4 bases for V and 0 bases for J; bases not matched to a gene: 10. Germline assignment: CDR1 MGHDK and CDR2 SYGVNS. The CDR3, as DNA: TGTGCCAGCAGTGGGGTAACTAGCGGAGACTACCAAGAGACCCAGTACTTC. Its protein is CASSGVTSGDYQETQYF.

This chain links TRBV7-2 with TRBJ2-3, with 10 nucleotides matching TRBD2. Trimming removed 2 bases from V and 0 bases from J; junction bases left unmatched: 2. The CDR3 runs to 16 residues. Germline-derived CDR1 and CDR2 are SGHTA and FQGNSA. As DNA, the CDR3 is TGTGCCAGCAGCTTAAGTAGCGGGGGGAGCACAGATACGCAGTATTTT. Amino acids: CASSLSSGGSTDTQYF.

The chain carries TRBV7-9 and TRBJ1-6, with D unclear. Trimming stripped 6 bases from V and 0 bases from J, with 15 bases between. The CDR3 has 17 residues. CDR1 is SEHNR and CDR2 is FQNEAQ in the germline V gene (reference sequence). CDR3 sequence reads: CASSPSTLSSYNSPLHF. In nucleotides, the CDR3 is TGTGCCAGCAGTCCGTCGACTCTCAGCTCCTATAATTCACCCCTCCACTTT.

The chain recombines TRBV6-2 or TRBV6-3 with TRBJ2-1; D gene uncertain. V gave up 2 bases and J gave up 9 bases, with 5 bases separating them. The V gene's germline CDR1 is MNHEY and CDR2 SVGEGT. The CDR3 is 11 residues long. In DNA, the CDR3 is TGTGCCAGCAGTTACGGCCCTGAGCAGTTCTTC. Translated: CASSYGPEQFF.

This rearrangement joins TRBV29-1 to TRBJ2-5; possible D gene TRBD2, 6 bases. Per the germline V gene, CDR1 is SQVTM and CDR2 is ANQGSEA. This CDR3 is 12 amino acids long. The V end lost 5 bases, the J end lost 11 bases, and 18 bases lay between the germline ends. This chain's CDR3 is CSVTSGGWEQYF. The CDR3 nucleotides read TGCAGCGTTACTAGTGGGGGGTGGGAGCAGTACTTC.

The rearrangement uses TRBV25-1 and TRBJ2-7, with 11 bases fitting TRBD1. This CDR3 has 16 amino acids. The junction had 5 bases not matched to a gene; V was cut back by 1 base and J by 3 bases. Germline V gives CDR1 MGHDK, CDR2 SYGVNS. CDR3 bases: TGTGCCAGCAGTGAATCCTGGACAGGGGGCCGCTACGAGCAGTACTTC. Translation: CASSESWTGGRYEQYF.

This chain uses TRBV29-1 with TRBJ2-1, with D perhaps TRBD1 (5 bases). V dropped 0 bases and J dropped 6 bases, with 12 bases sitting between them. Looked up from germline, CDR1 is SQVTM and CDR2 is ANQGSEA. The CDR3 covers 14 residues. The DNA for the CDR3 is TGCAGCGTTGAAGACGACAGACGGAGCAATGAGCAGTTCTTC. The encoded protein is CSVEDDRRSNEQFF.

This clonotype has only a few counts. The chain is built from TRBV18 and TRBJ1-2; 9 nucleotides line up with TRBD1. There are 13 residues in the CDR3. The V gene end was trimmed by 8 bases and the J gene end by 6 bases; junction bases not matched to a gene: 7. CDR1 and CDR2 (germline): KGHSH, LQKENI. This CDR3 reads CASSPGTGNGYTF. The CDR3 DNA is TGTGCCAGCAGTCCCGGGACAGGGAATGGCTACACCTTC.

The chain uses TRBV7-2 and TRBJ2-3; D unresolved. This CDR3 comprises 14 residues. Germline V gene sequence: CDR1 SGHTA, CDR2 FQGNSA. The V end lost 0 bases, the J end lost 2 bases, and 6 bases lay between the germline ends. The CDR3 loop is CASSLAQATDTQYF. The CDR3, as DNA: TGTGCCAGCAGCTTAGCGCAGGCCACAGATACGCAGTATTTT.

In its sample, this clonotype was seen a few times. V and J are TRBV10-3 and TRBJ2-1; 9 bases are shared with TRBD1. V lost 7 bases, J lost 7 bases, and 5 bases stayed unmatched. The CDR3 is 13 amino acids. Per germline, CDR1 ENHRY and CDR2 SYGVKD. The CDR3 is CAINPGTGNEQFF. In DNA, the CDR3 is TGTGCCATCAACCCCGGGACAGGGAATGAGCAGTTCTTC.

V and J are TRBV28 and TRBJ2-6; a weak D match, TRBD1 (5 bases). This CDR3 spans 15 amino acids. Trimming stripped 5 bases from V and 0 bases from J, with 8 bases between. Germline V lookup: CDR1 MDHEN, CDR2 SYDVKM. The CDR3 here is CASSRQISGANVLTF. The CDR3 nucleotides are TGTGCCAGCAGTAGACAGATCTCTGGGGCCAACGTCCTGACTTTC.

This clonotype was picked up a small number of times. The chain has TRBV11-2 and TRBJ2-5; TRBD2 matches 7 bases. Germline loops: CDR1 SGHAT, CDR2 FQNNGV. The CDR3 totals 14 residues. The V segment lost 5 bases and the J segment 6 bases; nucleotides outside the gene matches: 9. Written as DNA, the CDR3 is TGTGCCAGCAGCACGGGACTAACGATGCAGACCCAGTACTTC. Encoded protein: CASSTGLTMQTQYF.

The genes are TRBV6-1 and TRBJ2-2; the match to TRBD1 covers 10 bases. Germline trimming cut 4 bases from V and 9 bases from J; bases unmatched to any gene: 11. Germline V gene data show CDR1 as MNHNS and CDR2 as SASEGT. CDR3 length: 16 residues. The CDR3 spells CASSVSGTGVFRELFF. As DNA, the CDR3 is TGTGCCAGCAGTGTCTCCGGGACAGGGGTATTCCGGGAGCTGTTTTTT.

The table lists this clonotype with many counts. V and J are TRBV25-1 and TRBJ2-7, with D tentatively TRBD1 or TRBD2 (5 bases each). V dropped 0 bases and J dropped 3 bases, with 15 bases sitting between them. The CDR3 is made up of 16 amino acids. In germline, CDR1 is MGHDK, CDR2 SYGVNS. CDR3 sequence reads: CASSEYVRDGIYEQYF. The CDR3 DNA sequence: TGTGCCAGCAGTGAATACGTAAGGGACGGTATCTACGAGCAGTACTTC.

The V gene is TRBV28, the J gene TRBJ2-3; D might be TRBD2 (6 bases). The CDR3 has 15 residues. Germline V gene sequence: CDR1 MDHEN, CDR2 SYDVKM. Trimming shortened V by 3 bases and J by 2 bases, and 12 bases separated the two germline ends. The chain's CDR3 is CASSFPGGYTDTQYF. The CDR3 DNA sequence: TGTGCCAGCAGTTTCCCCGGGGGATACACAGATACGCAGTATTTT.

This CDR3 reads CASSPFRGRGSPLHF. In DNA, the CDR3 is TGTGCCAGCAGCCCCTTTAGGGGGCGAGGGTCGCCCCTCCACTTT. This chain joins TRBV27 and TRBJ1-6; TRBD1 matches 7 bases. This CDR3 has 15 amino acids. The trim removed 6 bases at V and 13 bases at J, leaving 15 bases unmatched. Germline V gives CDR1 MNHEY, CDR2 SMNVEV (reference sequence).

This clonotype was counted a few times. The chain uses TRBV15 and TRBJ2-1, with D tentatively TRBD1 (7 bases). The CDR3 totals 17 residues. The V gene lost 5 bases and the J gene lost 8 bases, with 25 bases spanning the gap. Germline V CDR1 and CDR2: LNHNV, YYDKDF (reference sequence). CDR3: CATSRLLGQEGYYEQFF. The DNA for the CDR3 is TGTGCCACCAGCCGCTTACTTGGACAGGAGGGATATTATGAGCAGTTCTTC.

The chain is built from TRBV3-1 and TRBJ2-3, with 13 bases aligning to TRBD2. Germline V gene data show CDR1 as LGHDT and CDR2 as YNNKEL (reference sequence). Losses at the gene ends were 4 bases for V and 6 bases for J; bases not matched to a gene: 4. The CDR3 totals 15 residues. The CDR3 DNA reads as TGTGCCAGCAGCCCGGGACTAGCGGGGTTGGATACGCAGTATTTT. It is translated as CASSPGLAGLDTQYF.

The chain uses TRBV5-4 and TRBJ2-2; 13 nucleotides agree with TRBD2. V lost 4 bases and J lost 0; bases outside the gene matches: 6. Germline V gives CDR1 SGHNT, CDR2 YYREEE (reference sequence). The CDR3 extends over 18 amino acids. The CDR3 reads CASSELAGGPTNTGELFF. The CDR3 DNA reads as TGTGCCAGCAGCGAACTAGCGGGGGGGCCGACGAACACCGGGGAGCTGTTTTTT.

The CDR3 loop reads CASGWGAYEQYF. CDR3 DNA: TGCGCCAGCGGTTGGGGGGCCTACGAGCAGTACTTC. This chain joins TRBV5-1 and TRBJ2-7; a possible D gene is TRBD2 (6 bases). V was cut by 7 bases and J by 2 bases, with 10 bases left in between. Germline V gene lookup returns CDR1 SGHRS and CDR2 YFSETQ. This CDR3 has 12 residues.

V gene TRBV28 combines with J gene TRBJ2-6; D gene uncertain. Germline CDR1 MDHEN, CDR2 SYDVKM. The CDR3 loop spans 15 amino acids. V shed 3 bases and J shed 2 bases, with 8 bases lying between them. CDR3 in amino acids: CASSFRRAGANVLTF. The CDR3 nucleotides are TGTGCCAGCAGTTTTCGTAGGGCTGGGGCCAACGTCCTGACTTTC.